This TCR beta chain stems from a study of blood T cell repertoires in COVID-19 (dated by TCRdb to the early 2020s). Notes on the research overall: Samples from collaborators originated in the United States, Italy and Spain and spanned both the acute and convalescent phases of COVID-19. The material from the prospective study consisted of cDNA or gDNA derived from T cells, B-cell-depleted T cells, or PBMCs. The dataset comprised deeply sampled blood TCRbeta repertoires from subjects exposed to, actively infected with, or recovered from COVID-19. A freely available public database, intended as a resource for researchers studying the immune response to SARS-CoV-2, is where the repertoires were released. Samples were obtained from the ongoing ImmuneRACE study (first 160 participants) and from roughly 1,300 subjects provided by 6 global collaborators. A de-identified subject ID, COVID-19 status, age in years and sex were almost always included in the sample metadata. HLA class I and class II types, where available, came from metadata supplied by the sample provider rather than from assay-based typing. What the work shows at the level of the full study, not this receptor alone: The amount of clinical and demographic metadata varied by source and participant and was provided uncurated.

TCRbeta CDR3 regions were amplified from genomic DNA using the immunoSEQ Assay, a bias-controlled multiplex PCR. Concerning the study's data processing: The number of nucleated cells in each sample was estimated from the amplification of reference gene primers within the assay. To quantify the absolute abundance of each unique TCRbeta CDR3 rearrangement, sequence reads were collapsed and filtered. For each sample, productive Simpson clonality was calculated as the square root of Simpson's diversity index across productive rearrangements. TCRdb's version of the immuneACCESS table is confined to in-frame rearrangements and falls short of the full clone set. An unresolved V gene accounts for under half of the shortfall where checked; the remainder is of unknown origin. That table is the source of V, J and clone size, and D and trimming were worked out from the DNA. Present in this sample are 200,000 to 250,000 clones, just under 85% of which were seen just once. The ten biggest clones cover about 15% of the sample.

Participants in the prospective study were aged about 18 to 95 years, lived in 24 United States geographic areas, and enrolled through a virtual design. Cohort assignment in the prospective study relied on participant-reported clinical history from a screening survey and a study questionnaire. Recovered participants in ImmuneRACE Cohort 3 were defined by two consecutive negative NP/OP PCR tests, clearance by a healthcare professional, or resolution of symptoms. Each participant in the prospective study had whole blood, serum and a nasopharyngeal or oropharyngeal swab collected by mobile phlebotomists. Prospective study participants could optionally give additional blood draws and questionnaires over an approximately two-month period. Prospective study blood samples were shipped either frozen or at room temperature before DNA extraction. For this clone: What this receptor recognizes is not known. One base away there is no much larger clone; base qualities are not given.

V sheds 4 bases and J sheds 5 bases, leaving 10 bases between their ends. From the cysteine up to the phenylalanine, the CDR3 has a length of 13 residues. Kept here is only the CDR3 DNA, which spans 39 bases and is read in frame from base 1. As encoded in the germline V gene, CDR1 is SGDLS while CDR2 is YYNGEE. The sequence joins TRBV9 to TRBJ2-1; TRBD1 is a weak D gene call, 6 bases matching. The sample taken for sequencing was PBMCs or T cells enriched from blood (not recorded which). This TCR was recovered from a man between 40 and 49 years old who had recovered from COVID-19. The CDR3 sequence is CASSPTGNNEQFF. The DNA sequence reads TGTGCCAGCAGCCCAACAGGGAACAATGAGCAGTTCTTC.